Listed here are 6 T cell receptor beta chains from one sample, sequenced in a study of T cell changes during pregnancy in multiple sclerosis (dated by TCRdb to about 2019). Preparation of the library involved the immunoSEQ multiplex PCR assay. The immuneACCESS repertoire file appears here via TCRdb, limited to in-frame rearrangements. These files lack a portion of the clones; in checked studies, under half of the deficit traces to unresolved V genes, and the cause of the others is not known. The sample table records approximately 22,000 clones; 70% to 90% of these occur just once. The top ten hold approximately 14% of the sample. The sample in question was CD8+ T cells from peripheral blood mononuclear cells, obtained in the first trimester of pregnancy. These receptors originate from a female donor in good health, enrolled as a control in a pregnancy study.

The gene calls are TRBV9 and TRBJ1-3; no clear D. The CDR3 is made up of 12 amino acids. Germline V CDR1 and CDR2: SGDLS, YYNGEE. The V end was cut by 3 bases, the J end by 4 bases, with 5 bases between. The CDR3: CASSERGNTIYF. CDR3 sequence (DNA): TGTGCCAGCAGCGAACGGGGAAACACCATATATTTT.

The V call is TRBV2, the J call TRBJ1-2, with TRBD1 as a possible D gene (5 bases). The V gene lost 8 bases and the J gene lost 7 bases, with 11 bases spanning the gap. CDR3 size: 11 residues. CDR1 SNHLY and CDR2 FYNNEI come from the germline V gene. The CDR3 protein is CASQAGFGYTF. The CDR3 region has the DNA TGTGCCAGCCAGGCAGGGTTTGGCTACACCTTC.

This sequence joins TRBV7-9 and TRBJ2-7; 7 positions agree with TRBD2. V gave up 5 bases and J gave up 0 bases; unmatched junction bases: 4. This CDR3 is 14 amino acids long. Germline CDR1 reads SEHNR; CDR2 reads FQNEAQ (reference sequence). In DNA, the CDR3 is TGTGCCAGCAGCGCCGGCGGGAGCTCCTACGAGCAGTACTTC. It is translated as CASSAGGSSYEQYF.

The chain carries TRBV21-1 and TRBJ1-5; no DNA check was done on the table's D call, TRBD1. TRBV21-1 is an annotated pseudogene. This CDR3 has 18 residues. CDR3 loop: CASSKTLGGHYSNQPQHF. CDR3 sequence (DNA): TGTGCCAGCAGCAAAACCCTAGGGGGACATTATAGCAATCAGCCCCAGCATTTT.

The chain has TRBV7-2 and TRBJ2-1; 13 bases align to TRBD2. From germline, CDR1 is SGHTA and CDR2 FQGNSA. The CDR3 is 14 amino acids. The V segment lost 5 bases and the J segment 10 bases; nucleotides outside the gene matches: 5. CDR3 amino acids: CASSRTSGSYEQFF. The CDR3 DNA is TGTGCCAGCAGCCGGACTAGCGGGAGTTACGAGCAGTTCTTC.

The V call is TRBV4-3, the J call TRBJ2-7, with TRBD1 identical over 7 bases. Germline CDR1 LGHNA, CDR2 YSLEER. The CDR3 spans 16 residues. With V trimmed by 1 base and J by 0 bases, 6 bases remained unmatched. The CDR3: CASSQGTGTVSYEQYF. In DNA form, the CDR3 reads TGCGCCAGCAGCCAAGGCACCGGGACAGTCTCCTACGAGCAGTACTTC.